The present T cell receptor beta chain was sequenced within a study of T cells after yellow fever vaccination. For the study at large: With SMART-Seq v4 Ultra Low Input, the fractions containing low cell numbers were prepared.

Study conclusions and caveats: Booster sampling recovered most clones from primary vaccination (96% CD4, around 88% CD8). Any FACS-sorted repertoire could hold abundant clonotypes that contaminate it from the bulk population.

TCRdb redid the calling of the 5' RACE reads with MiXCR, one entry per CDR3 protein. This table has a few hundred thousand distinct CDR3 sequences, roughly 10% appearing once. This clonotype has more than one count but fewer than ten. What it binds is unknown. The germline V gene encodes CDR1 SGHKS and CDR2 YYEKEE (reference sequence). CDR3 size: 14 residues. Trimming left V 2 bases short and J 8 bases short, with 16 bases between. The starting material was PBMCs, obtained on the day of the first yellow fever vaccination. V and J are TRBV5-5 and TRBJ1-2; D gene uncertain. The TCR originated in a young man who received the YFV17D yellow fever vaccine. The CDR3 reads CASSFPRGSSGYTF. The CDR3 bases are TGTGCCAGCAGCTTCCCGCGTGGTTCCTCCGGCTACACCTTC.